This T cell receptor beta chain was recovered during a study of shared clonotypes between healthy human individuals. Assay used: immunoSEQ multiplex PCR; TCRdb lists only in-frame clones, some missing. The table shows a few million clones, with around nine tenths occurring only once. The CDR3 is made up of 15 amino acids. Trimming took 0 bases from V and 3 from J, leaving 9 bases between them. Germline assignment: CDR1 SGHRS and CDR2 YFSETQ. As concerns this clone: The sample holds other DNA sequences that translate to the same CDR3.

The TCR comes from a man younger than 35 in good health. The gene calls are TRBV5-1 and TRBJ2-2; no definite D call. Sequenced input: naive CD4+ T cells sorted from blood. Stated subset: CD45RA+ positively selected. CDR3 sequence reads: CASSLGPVDTGELFF. The CDR3 DNA sequence: TGCGCCAGCAGCTTGGGGCCGGTAGACACCGGGGAGCTGTTTTTT.